One and the same sample provided the 18 T cell receptor beta chains below, sequenced in a study of Graves' ophthalmopathy and Graves' hyperthyroidism. RNA transcripts served as template for amplifying TCR beta CDR3 sequences. First-round RT-PCR used HTBI primers; second-round multiplex PCR followed. One entry per CDR3 protein results from TCRdb running MiXCR on the multiplex PCR reads. Found here are hundreds of thousands of distinct CDR3 sequences, 22% of them singletons; the top ten hold roughly 6.9%. The sample comprised peripheral blood. These receptors all stem from a woman younger than 30 with stable Graves' hyperthyroidism. Some clones in this sample may be carry-over from other donors' samples.

This clonotype has ten or more counts. V is TRBV20-1 and J is TRBJ1-2; the match to TRBD1 covers 7 bases. Germline V gene sequence: CDR1 DFQATT, CDR2 SNEGSKA (reference sequence). This CDR3 has 13 residues. V shed 3 bases, J shed 4 bases, and the junction held 5 bases outside the gene matches. DNA for the CDR3: TGCAGTGCTAGTCCGGCAGGGGGCTATGGCTACACCTTC. Its translation is CSASPAGGYGYTF.

Many counts were recorded for this clonotype. The chain recombines TRBV28 with TRBJ1-1, with a weak D call TRBD1 (6 bases). Germline V gene sequence: CDR1 MDHEN, CDR2 SYDVKM. The CDR3 totals 14 residues. The V end was cut by 4 bases, the J end by 5 bases, with 14 bases between. The CDR3 region has the DNA TGTGCCAGCAGTTCACAGGGAATTGTGACTGAAGCTTTCTTT. Its protein product is CASSSQGIVTEAFF.

There are many counts of this clonotype. The chain couples TRBV12-3 or TRBV12-4 to TRBJ2-7, with D unresolved. V shed 6 bases and J shed 4 bases, with 13 bases lying between them. The CDR3 length is 13 residues. The CDR3 is CASSLPGPYEQYF. DNA of the CDR3: TGTGCCAGCAGCTTACCTGGACCGTACGAGCAGTACTTC.

The chain carries TRBV12-3 or TRBV12-4 and TRBJ2-7, with 8 bases aligning to TRBD1. There are 14 residues in the CDR3. With V trimmed by 6 bases and J by 6 bases, 10 bases remained unmatched. The CDR3 DNA is TGTGCCAGCAGCCCAGGGGGCGCTAGGGCCGAGCAGTACTTC. Residues: CASSPGGARAEQYF.

The V call is TRBV5-4, the J call TRBJ2-5; 7 nucleotides line up with TRBD1. CDR1 and CDR2 (germline): SGHNT, YYREEE (reference sequence). Trimming removed 4 bases from V and 0 bases from J; junction bases left unmatched: 6. This CDR3 is built from 15 residues. CDR3 sequence: CASSKKQGYQETQYF. CDR3 DNA sequence: TGTGCCAGCAGCAAAAAACAGGGGTACCAAGAGACCCAGTACTTC. Filled out from reference TRBV5-4 and TRBJ2-5, the complete variable domain reads ETGVTQSPTHLIKTRGQQVTLRCSSQSGHNTVSWYQQALGQGPQFIFQYYREEENGRGNFPPRFSGLQFPNYSSELNVNALELDDSALYLCASSKKQGYQETQYFGPGTRLLVL.

The rearrangement uses TRBV6-1 and TRBJ2-7, with D unresolved. The length of the CDR3 is 13 residues. Germline assignment: CDR1 MNHNS and CDR2 SASEGT. Trimming removed 5 bases from V and 5 bases from J, with 13 bases in between. CDR3 sequence: CASSRSGLDEQYF. In DNA, the CDR3 is TGTGCCAGCAGTCGCTCCGGGTTGGACGAGCAGTACTTC.

This clonotype was observed at least ten times. This chain joins TRBV9 and TRBJ2-5, with D hard to call. With 1 base removed from V and 5 bases from J, the gap between germline ends came to 9 bases. Germline V lookup: CDR1 SGDLS, CDR2 YYNGEE. The CDR3 loop spans 13 amino acids. The CDR3 DNA sequence: TGTGCCAGCAGCGTATTCCTGGGGGAGACCCAGTACTTC. It codes for CASSVFLGETQYF. The full variable domain, in which reference TRBV9 and TRBJ2-5 provide the parts outside the CDR3, is DSGVTQTPKHLITATGQRVTLRCSPRSGDLSVYWYQQSLDQGLQFLIQYYNGEERAKGNILERFSAQQFPDLHSELNLSSLELGDSALYFCASSVFLGETQYFGPGTRLLVL.

This clonotype has at least ten counts. The V gene is TRBV6-5, the J gene TRBJ2-7; possibly TRBD1 or TRBD2 for D (6 bases each). V lost 2 bases and J lost 1, with 9 bases in between. The CDR3 has 14 residues. CDR1 MNHEY and CDR2 SVGAGI come from the germline V gene. The CDR3 nucleotides read TGTGCCAGCAGTTACAGAGGGGGGTCCTACGAGCAGTACTTC. This translates into CASSYRGGSYEQYF.

V gene TRBV12-3 or TRBV12-4 combines with J gene TRBJ2-4; 11 nucleotides line up with TRBD2. The CDR3 runs to 16 residues. With V trimmed by 6 bases and J by 0 bases, 4 bases remained unmatched. CDR3 DNA: TGTGCCAGCAGGCACGGACTAGCGGGAGCCAAAAACATTCAGTACTTC. The encoded protein is CASRHGLAGAKNIQYF.

The chain couples TRBV28 to TRBJ1-1; no clear D. Germline V CDR1 and CDR2: MDHEN, SYDVKM. This CDR3 contains 13 residues. Trimming shortened V by 7 bases and J by 1 base, and 10 bases separated the two germline ends. The DNA of the CDR3 is TGTGCCAGCACCTCAAGAAGGAACACTGAAGCTTTCTTT. This encodes CASTSRRNTEAFF.

This clonotype was recorded at least ten times. The chain uses TRBV28 and TRBJ2-5; D not certain. Germline V lookup: CDR1 MDHEN, CDR2 SYDVKM. The V and J ends lost 6 bases and 5 bases respectively, with 13 bases between them. This CDR3 has 13 residues. The CDR3 DNA follows: TGTGCCAGCAGCGACTCATACTTGGAGACCCAGTACTTC. It yields the protein CASSDSYLETQYF.

This clonotype came up many times. This chain joins TRBV7-9 and TRBJ2-5; possibly TRBD1 for D (6 bases). The CDR3 is made up of 14 amino acids. The germline V gene encodes CDR1 SEHNR and CDR2 FQNEAQ (reference sequence). Trimming shortened V by 3 bases and J by 4 bases, and 12 bases separated the two germline ends. As DNA, the CDR3 is TGTGCCAGCAGCTTTGTCAGGGGCATAGAGACCCAGTACTTC. It is translated as CASSFVRGIETQYF.

The V and J genes are TRBV6-1 and TRBJ1-1; TRBD1 aligns across 7 bases. V shed 0 bases, J shed 9 bases, and the junction held 7 bases outside the gene matches. The CDR3 contains 14 residues. Germline CDR1 is MNHNS and CDR2 is SASEGT. The CDR3 region has the DNA TGTGCCAGCAGTGAAGCGGGAGGGGGCATCAAAGCTTTCTTT. Residues: CASSEAGGGIKAFF.

This clonotype was recorded at least ten times. This chain connects TRBV9 to TRBJ2-5; D not resolved. The CDR3 consists of 13 residues. CDR1 is SGDLS, CDR2 YYNGEE, per germline. V shed 2 bases and J shed 5 bases, with 10 bases lying between them. This CDR3 reads CASSVRIWETQYF. The CDR3 nucleotides are TGTGCCAGCAGCGTTAGGATCTGGGAGACCCAGTACTTC.

The chain uses TRBV5-1 and TRBJ1-1; D is unclear. The V end lost 1 base, the J end lost 1 base, and 11 bases lay between the germline ends. Germline CDR1 is SGHRS and CDR2 is YFSETQ. The CDR3 is 15 residues long. The CDR3 DNA reads as TGCGCCAGCAGCTTGCACATTTGGCAGAACACTGAAGCTTTCTTT. As protein: CASSLHIWQNTEAFF.

This clonotype was observed a handful of times. The rearrangement uses TRBV6-1 and TRBJ1-1, with D possibly matching TRBD1 (6 bases). CDR1 and CDR2 from the germline V gene are MNHNS and SASEGT. There are 14 residues in the CDR3. Trimming took 8 bases from V and 5 from J, leaving 18 bases between them. CDR3 nucleotides: TGTGCCAGCCATACACAGGGTATGAGGACTGAAGCTTTCTTT. It yields the protein CASHTQGMRTEAFF.

As to this clonotype: The CDR3 end shows no conserved phenylalanine or tryptophan, and so a read error is likely. This chain uses TRBV28 with TRBJ1-5; D uncertain. V was clipped by 5 bases and J by 3 bases, with 20 bases between them. Germline V gene lookup returns CDR1 MDHEN and CDR2 SYDVKM. CDR3 length: 17 residues. CDR3 sequence (DNA): TGTGCCAGCAGTCCTCCTCAAGGTGGTCGCGACAATCAGCCCCAGCATGTG. This sequence encodes CASSPPQGGRDNQPQHV.

This clonotype was recorded at least ten times. The V gene is TRBV2, the J gene TRBJ2-6, with D uncertain. The germline V gene encodes CDR1 SNHLY and CDR2 FYNNEI. V lost 5 bases to trimming and J lost 5 bases, with 7 bases between them. This CDR3 comprises 13 residues. CDR3 nucleotide sequence: TGTGCCAGCAGTCCAAGTAGGGCCAACGTCCTGACTTTC. Its translation is CASSPSRANVLTF. The full variable domain, in which reference TRBV2 and TRBJ2-6 provide the parts outside the CDR3, is EPEVTQTPSHQVTQMGQEVILRCVPISNHLYFYWYRQILGQKVEFLVSFYNNEISEKSEIFDDQFSVERPDGSNFTLKIRSTKLEDSAMYFCASSPSRANVLTFGAGSRLTVL.